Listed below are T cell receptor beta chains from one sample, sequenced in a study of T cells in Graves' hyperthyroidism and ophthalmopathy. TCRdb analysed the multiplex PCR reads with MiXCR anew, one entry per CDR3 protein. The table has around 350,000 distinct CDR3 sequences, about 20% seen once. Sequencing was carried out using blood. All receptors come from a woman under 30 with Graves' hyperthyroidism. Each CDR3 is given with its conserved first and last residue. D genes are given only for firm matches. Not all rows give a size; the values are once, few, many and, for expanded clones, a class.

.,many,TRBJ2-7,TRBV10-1,CASSEAGAYEQYF,TGCGCCAGCAGTGAGGCAGGGGCCTACGAGCAGTACTTC
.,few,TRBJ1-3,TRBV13,CASSQLRTFSGNTIYF,TGTGCCAGCAGCCAATTAAGAACCTTCTCTGGAAACACCATATATTTT
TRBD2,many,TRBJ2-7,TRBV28,CASSQGLAGRQYF,TGTGCCAGCAGCCAGGGACTAGCGGGGCGGCAGTACTTC
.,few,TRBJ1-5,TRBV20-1,CSAQYMEGDNQPQHF,TGCAGTGCCCAGTATATGGAGGGGGACAATCAGCCCCAGCATTTT
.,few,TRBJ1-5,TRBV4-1,CASSPSSHSNQPQHF,TGCGCCAGCAGCCCTTCGTCACATAGCAATCAGCCCCAGCATTTT
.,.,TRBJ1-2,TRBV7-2,CASSQGTSNYGYTF,TGTGCCAGCAGTCAAGGGACGTCTAACTATGGCTACACCTTC
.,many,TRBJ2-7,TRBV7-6,CASSWDIQASEQYF,TGTGCCAGCAGCTGGGACATCCAGGCCTCCGAGCAGTACTTC
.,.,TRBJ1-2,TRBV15,CATSRGRNGYTF,TGTGCCACCAGCAGGGGTAGAAACGGCTACACCTTC
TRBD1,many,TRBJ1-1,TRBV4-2,CASSQQGGLTEAFF,TGTGCCAGCAGCCAACAAGGGGGCCTCACTGAAGCTTTCTTT
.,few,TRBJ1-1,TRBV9,CASSVEGRLGTEAFF,TGTGCCAGCAGCGTAGAAGGTCGCCTCGGCACTGAAGCTTTCTTT
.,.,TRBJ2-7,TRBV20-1,CSAKIGPDEQYF,TGCAGTGCTAAAATAGGGCCTGACGAGCAGTACTTC
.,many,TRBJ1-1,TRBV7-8,CASSLGRQKAFF,TGTGCCAGCAGCCTAGGGCGGCAGAAAGCTTTCTTT
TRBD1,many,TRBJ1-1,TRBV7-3,CASSATGAEAFF,TGTGCCAGCAGCGCGACAGGGGCTGAAGCTTTCTTT
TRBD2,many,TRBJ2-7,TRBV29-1,CSVELGTSGSDEQYF,TGCAGCGTTGAACTGGGGACTAGCGGTTCAGACGAGCAGTACTTC
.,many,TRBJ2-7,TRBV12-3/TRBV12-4,CASSSRDMYEQYF,TGTGCCAGCAGTTCCCGGGACATGTACGAGCAGTACTTC
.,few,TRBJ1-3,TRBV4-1,CASSQASHNFGNTIYF,TGCGCCAGCAGCCAAGCATCCCACAACTTCGGAAACACCATATATTTT
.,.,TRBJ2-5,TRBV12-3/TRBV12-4,CASTERDRPETQYF,TGTGCCAGCACCGAAAGGGACCGCCCTGAGACCCAGTACTTC
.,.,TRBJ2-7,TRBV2,CASRPGDTYEQYF,TGTGCCAGCAGGCCGGGGGACACCTACGAGCAGTACTTC
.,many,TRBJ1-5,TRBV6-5,CASSSDSEVQPQHF,TGTGCCAGCAGTTCTGACAGTGAGGTTCAGCCCCAGCATTTT
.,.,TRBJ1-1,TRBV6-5,CASSYPEGTRRAFF,TGTGCCAGCAGTTATCCGGAGGGCACTAGGAGAGCTTTCTTT